The T cell receptor (beta chain) described here comes from a study of shared clonotypes between healthy human individuals (TCRdb year 2020). For the wider study: The cohort included three men and a couple of women between 18 and 49 years of age. Per donor, three plates each were used for CD4 naive and CD4 memory, two for CD8 naive, and one for CD8 memory. The study deeply sequenced blood TCR repertoires of five healthy adults to estimate repertoire size and the extent of clonotype sharing between individuals. Different laboratories and diverse techniques were used to prepare libraries and sequence TCR repertoires, to increase sequencing depth and limit assay-specific biases. Each donor's leukapheresis produced roughly between roughly 0.85 and 9.5 billion PBMCs. The paper's findings and limits, for the study overall: Sampling was limited to blood, and TCR repertoires in tissue likely differ from TCR repertoires in blood. Incomplete sequencing was indicated by rarefaction of sorted-subset datasets, despite the large sequencing depth. Higher generation probabilities were observed for clonotypes shared by all four sorted-subset donors than for non-shared clonotypes. Because the study included a small number of donors, the genetic and exposure-history diversity represented was limited. Sharing across several donors was observed for approximately 4.6% of naive CD4, 3% to 3.5% of naive CD8, over 2% of memory CD4, and over 0.3% of memory CD8 clonotypes. Based on pairwise subsampling, the degree of clonotype sharing among donors was expected to be affected by sequencing depth. Larger estimated clonotype richness was generally found for naive subsets than for memory subsets.

Including cysteine and phenylalanine, the CDR3 has 14 amino acids. The retained sequence is limited to the CDR3, 42 bases, with the frame set at the first base. CDR1 and CDR2 were assigned from the germline V gene as SNHLY and FYNNEI. V drops 5 bases and J drops 4 bases, leaving 12 bases in between. Healthy HIV-negative adults with no recently reported acute infections or vaccinations were included as donors. Every donor was a Caucasian adult living in Nashville, Tennessee, USA. CD4+ T cells were enriched by magnetic negative selection, after which naive cells were positively selected on CD45RA and the negative fraction was taken as the memory subset. Blood was obtained by leukapheresis, after which PBMCs were separated by Ficoll-Histopaque density gradient centrifugation and cryopreserved in liquid nitrogen vapor phase. Purity and quantity of every magnetically sorted T cell population were checked by analytical flow cytometry. Genomic DNA was isolated from each sorted fraction and quantified by UV absorbance on a Nanodrop 2000c.

On this clone: Its target antigen remains unknown. There are no base qualities to consult, and no much larger clone falls within one base.

Using the deep immunoSEQ assay, multiplex PCR amplified TCR CDR3 regions from genomic DNA. For each cell subset, the extracted genomic DNA was distributed evenly across all wells of several immunoSEQ 96-well plates, and each plate served as one replicate. For sorted subsets, roughly 0.2 ug genomic DNA, equal to some 30,000 T cell genomes, was loaded into each replicate PCR. Purified libraries were quantified with a Qubit 3.0 fluorometer, sized on a Bioanalyzer 2100, and re-quantified with the KAPA Library Quantification kit. Each immunoSEQ 96-well plate was sequenced on its own single-read 150-cycle Illumina NextSeq 550 flow cell. In the authors' own workflow: Because the immunoSEQ output included only junctional sequences and no quality scores, the filtering could not be the same as the filtering used for full-length reads. Sequences were annotated with PyIR, a Python wrapper for IgBLAST v1.9, using IMGT germline references to assign V/J genes and CDR3. Reads with weak V/J assignments (E-value above 1e-6), missing CDR3, stop codons, out-of-frame junctions, or ambiguous translated residues were removed. V3J clonotypes were defined as sequences sharing the same inferred V gene, J gene, and CDR3 amino acid sequence. Percentage overlap between repertoires was calculated by dividing the number of shared unique clonotypes by the size of the smaller repertoire. RTK rarefaction, the Chao1 estimator, and Recon v2.1 estimates of unobserved clonotypes were used to assess repertoire richness. Generation probabilities for all TCRbeta clonotypes obtained by the gDNA method from a handful of donors were computed using OLGA. The immuneACCESS repertoire file appears here via TCRdb, limited to in-frame rearrangements. These files lack a portion of the clones; in checked studies, under half of the deficit traces to unresolved V genes, and the cause of the others is not known. V and J calls and clone size come straight from that table; D and trimming were deduced from the DNA. The sample has roughly 1,000,000 clones on record, about four fifths of them singletons. Jointly, the top ten make up under 0.8% of the sample.

The TCR sequence derives from a man younger than 35 in good health. Some clones in this sample may be carry-over from other donors' samples. Rearrangement joined TRBV2 to TRBJ2-1; the D gene is tentatively TRBD1 or TRBD2, each matching 5 bases. Sequenced: memory CD4+ T cells from PBMCs. The cell subset or site label corresponds to: CD45RA-negative fraction. The sequence in DNA is TGTGCCAGCAGTATCCGGGACGGATACAATGAGCAGTTCTTC. It specifies CASSIRDGYNEQFF.